The sequence of this TCR beta chain was determined in a study of regulatory T cells in long-lasting Graves disease. The CDR3 spans 18 residues. V shed 7 bases and J 5 bases; nucleotides not matched to a gene: 13. The germline V gene has CDR1 MDHEN and CDR2 SYDVKM. A remark on this clonotype: The target antigen is unknown.

The study's findings and limits: Newly diagnosed Graves' patients had higher TCR diversity than persistent ones. TRBV28, TRBJ1-2 and TRBJ2-5 emerged as the favored segments in persistent disease.

iRepertoire HTBI primers and Arm-PCR of CDR3 regions built TCR beta libraries. Each CDR3 protein is one row after TCRdb ran MiXCR on the multiplex PCR reads. Of almost 350,000 distinct CDR3 sequences in the sample, about 18% were seen once. Sample time point: persistent/refractory GD, antithyroid drugs over 5 years with positive TRAb. Isolated PBMC RNA provided the starting material for the TCR library. The source is a female donor with Graves disease. Sequenced material: peripheral blood mononuclear cells (PBMCs), taken when the disease was refractory, from a patient treated with antithyroid drugs. The rearrangement links TRBV28 to TRBJ2-1, with 14 bases aligning to TRBD2. Written as DNA, the CDR3 is TGTGCCAGCACCTCATTGAAACGGGGACTAGCGGGAGACAATGAGCAGTTCTTC. This sequence encodes CASTSLKRGLAGDNEQFF. Together with reference TRBV28 and TRBJ2-1, the CDR3 gives the full variable domain: DVKVTQSSRYLVKRTGEKVFLECVQDMDHENMFWYRQDPGLGLRLIYFSYDVKMKEKGDIPEGYSVSREKKERFSLILESASTNQTSMYLCASTSLKRGLAGDNEQFFGPGTRLTVL.